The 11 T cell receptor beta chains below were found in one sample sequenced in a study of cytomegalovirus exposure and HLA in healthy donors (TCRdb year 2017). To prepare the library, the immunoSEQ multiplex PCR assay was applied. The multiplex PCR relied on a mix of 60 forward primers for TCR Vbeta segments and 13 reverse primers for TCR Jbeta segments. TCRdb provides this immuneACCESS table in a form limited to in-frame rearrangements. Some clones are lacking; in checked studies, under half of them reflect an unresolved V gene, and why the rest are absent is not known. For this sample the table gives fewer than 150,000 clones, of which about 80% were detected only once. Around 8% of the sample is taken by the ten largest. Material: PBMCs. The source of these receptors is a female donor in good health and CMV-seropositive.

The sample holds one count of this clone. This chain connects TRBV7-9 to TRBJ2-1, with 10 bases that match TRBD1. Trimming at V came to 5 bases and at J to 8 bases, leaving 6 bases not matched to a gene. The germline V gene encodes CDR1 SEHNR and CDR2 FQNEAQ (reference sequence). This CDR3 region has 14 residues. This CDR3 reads CASSTRDRGYEQFF. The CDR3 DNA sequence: TGTGCCAGCAGCACCCGGGACAGGGGATATGAGCAGTTCTTC.

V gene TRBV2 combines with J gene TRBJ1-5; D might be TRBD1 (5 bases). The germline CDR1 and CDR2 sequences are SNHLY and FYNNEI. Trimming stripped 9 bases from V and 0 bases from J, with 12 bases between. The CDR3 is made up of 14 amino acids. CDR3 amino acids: CASTSGNSNQPQHF. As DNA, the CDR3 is TGTGCCAGTACCTCAGGGAATAGCAATCAGCCCCAGCATTTT.

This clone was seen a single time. The CDR3 nucleotides are TGTGCCAGCAGCCCCGCCCGGACTAGCGCTGCAGATACGCAGTATTTT. Translating gives CASSPARTSAADTQYF. The rearrangement uses TRBV7-2 and TRBJ2-3; 9 positions agree with TRBD2. CDR3 length: 16 residues. Losses at the gene ends were 5 bases for V and 4 bases for J; bases not matched to a gene: 10. Germline assignment: CDR1 SGHTA and CDR2 FQGNSA.

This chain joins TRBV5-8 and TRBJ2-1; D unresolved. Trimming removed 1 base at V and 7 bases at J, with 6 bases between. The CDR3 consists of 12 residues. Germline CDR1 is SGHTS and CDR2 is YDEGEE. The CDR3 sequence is CASSLRRNEQFF. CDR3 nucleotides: TGTGCCAGCAGCTTGCGGCGGAATGAGCAGTTCTTC. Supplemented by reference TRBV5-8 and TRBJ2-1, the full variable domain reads EAGVTQSPTHLIKTRGQQATLRCSPISGHTSVYWYQQALGLGLQFLLWYDEGEERNRGNFPPRFSGRQFPNYSSELNVNALELEDSALYLCASSLRRNEQFFGPGTRLTVL.

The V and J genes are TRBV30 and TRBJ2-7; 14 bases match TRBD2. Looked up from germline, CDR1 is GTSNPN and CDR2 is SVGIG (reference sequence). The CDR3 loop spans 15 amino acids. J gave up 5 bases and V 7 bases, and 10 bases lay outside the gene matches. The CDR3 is CAFILTSGGANEQYF. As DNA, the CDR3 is TGTGCCTTCATTCTGACTAGCGGGGGGGCAAACGAGCAGTACTTC.

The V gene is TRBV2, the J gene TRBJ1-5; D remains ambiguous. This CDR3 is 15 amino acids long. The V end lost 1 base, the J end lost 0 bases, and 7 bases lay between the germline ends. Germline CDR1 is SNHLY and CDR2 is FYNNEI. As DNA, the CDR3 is TGTGCCAGCAGTGAAGGAGGAAATAGCAATCAGCCCCAGCATTTT. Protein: CASSEGGNSNQPQHF.

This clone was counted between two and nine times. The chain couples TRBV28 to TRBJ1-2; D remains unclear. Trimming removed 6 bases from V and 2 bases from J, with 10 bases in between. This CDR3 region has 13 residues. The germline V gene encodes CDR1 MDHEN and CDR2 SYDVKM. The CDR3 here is CASSLGMNYGYTF. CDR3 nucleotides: TGTGCCAGCAGCCTCGGGATGAACTATGGCTACACCTTC.

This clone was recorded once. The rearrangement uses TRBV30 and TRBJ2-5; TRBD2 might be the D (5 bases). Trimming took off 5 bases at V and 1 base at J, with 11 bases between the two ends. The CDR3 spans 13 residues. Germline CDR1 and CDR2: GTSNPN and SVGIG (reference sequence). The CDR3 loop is CAWGLGVQETQYF. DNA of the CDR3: TGTGCCTGGGGGCTCGGGGTCCAAGAGACCCAGTACTTC.

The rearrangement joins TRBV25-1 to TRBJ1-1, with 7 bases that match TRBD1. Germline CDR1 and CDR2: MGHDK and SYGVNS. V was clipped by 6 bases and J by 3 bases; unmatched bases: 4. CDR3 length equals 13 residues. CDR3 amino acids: CASRDRADTEAFF. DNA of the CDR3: TGTGCCAGCAGAGACAGGGCTGACACTGAAGCTTTCTTT.

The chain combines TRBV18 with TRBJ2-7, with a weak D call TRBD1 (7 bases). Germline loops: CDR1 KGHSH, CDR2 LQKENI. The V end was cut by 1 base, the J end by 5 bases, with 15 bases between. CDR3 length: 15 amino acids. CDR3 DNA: TGTGCCAGCTCACCACGTGCGCAGGGGGGTGACGAGCAGTACTTC. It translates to CASSPRAQGGDEQYF.

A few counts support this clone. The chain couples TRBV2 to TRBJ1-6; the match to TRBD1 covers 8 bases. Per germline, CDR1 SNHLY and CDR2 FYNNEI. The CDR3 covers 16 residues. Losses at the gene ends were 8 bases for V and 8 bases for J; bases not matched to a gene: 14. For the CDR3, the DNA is TGTGCCAGCGGAGGACAGGGCTCTCTAAGGGATTCACCCCTCCACTTT. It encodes CASGGQGSLRDSPLHF.